The rows below give T cell receptor beta chains drawn from one sample of a study of beta chain features in type 1 diabetes. Profiling relied on immunoSEQ multiplex PCR, and the TCRdb table lists in-frame clones only, not all of them. The table records approximately 380,000 clones, less than 15% of them present only once. The sequenced sample was naive CD4+ T cells from blood. All receptors derive from a woman aged 18-30 years in good health. The CDR3 runs from the conserved cysteine through the conserved F or W. A D gene is named only where the DNA matches it firmly. Some rows have no size entry. The others give once, few or many, or a class for an expanded clone.

j_gene | abundance | v_gene | d_gene | CDR3aa | CDR3nt
TRBJ1-5 | - | TRBV2 | - | CASSEATGRAQPQHF | TGTGCCAGCAGTGAAGCCACAGGGAGGGCTCAGCCCCAGCATTTT
TRBJ2-3 | few | TRBV9 | - | CASSLSAHTDTQYF | TGTGCCAGCAGTCTTAGCGCCCACACAGATACGCAGTATTTT
TRBJ2-3 | few | TRBV7-3 | TRBD2 | CASGTSSTDTQYF | TGTGCCAGCGGGACTAGCAGCACAGATACGCAGTATTTT
TRBJ1-2 | few | TRBV15 | TRBD1 | CATSTDRQGGGYTF | TGTGCCACCAGCACAGACCGACAGGGCGGGGGCTACACCTTC
TRBJ1-5 | - | TRBV19 | - | CASSRGGRQPQHF | TGTGCCAGTAGTAGGGGGGGGAGGCAGCCCCAGCATTTT
TRBJ2-7 | few | TRBV28 | TRBD1 | CASWDRGNEQYF | TGTGCCAGCTGGGACAGGGGCAACGAGCAGTACTTC
TRBJ1-4 | few | TRBV11-2 | - | CASSWGANEKLFF | TGTGCCAGCAGCTGGGGCGCTAATGAAAAACTGTTTTTT
TRBJ1-2 | - | TRBV6-5 | TRBD1 | CASSGTGRRYGYTF | TGTGCCAGCAGCGGGACAGGGCGCCGCTATGGCTACACCTTC
TRBJ2-3 | few | TRBV30 | - | CAWSRESTDTQYF | TGTGCCTGGAGTCGGGAGAGCACAGATACGCAGTATTTT
TRBJ2-7 | few | TRBV30 | TRBD1 | CAWRKQGQYEQYF | TGTGCCTGGAGGAAACAGGGGCAGTACGAGCAGTACTTC
TRBJ1-5 | few | TRBV5-1 | TRBD1 | CASSRGLGSNQPQHF | TGCGCCAGCAGCAGGGGGCTAGGGAGCAATCAGCCCCAGCATTTT
TRBJ2-7 | - | TRBV19 | - | CASSSRGSSYEQYF | TGTGCCAGTAGCAGTCGCGGCAGCTCCTACGAGCAGTACTTC
TRBJ2-3 | few | TRBV7-9 | TRBD1 | CASRQTGTGGRNTQYF | TGTGCCAGCAGACAAACCGGGACAGGGGGGAGGAATACGCAGTATTTT
TRBJ2-2 | - | TRBV18 | TRBD2 | CASSRSDDPTSGSSSTGELFF | TGTGCCAGCTCACGTTCCGACGACCCGACTAGCGGGAGTTCGAGCACCGGGGAGCTGTTTTTT
TRBJ1-1 | few | TRBV25-1 | - | CASSRDTPNTEAFF | TGTGCCAGCAGTCGGGACACCCCGAACACTGAAGCTTTCTTT
TRBJ2-5 | - | TRBV7-2 | - | CASSLALQAETQYF | TGTGCCAGCAGCCTGGCACTTCAAGCGGAGACCCAGTACTTC
TRBJ2-3 | - | TRBV6-5 | - | CASSYRTGSDTQYF | TGTGCCAGCAGTTACAGGACGGGGTCAGATACGCAGTATTTT
TRBJ1-2 | few | TRBV29-1 | - | CSVEEYGLSYGYTF | TGCAGCGTTGAAGAGTATGGACTATCCTATGGCTACACCTTC
TRBJ2-1 | - | TRBV10-3 | TRBD1 | CAISESTGGSNNEQFF | TGTGCCATCAGTGAGTCGACAGGGGGATCCAACAATGAGCAGTTCTTC
TRBJ1-2 | - | TRBV5-1 | TRBD1 | CASSRTGNGGYTF | TGCGCCAGCAGCCGGACAGGGAATGGTGGCTACACCTTC
TRBJ1-2 | - | TRBV28 | TRBD1 | CASSYRGQGGYTF | TGTGCCAGCAGTTACAGGGGGCAGGGCGGCTACACCTTC
TRBJ2-5 | - | TRBV2 | - | CASIRAHQETQYF | TGTGCCAGCATCAGGGCCCACCAAGAGACCCAGTACTTC
TRBJ2-5 | few | TRBV19 | TRBD2 | CASNQGSGSFQETQYF | TGTGCCAGTAATCAGGGTAGCGGGAGCTTCCAAGAGACCCAGTACTTC
TRBJ2-7 | - | TRBV5-1 | - | CASSLPKTETYEQYF | TGCGCCAGCAGCTTGCCAAAGACAGAAACCTACGAGCAGTACTTC
TRBJ2-1 | few | TRBV4-1 | TRBD2 | CASSQAFKREGNEQFF | TGCGCCAGCAGCCAAGCATTCAAGCGGGAGGGCAATGAGCAGTTCTTC
TRBJ2-2 | - | TRBV7-9 | - | CASSLDGPGELFF | TGTGCCAGCAGCTTAGATGGCCCCGGGGAGCTGTTTTTT
TRBJ1-1 | - | TRBV28 | - | CATVSTEAFF | TGTGCCACCGTATCCACTGAAGCTTTCTTT
TRBJ2-6 | few | TRBV27 | - | CASSSPGGAGANVLTF | TGTGCCAGCAGTTCCCCAGGAGGGGCCGGGGCCAACGTCCTGACTTTC
TRBJ2-5 | - | TRBV5-4 | - | CASSLGAGYQETQYF | TGTGCCAGCAGCTTGGGGGCAGGGTACCAAGAGACCCAGTACTTC
TRBJ2-3 | - | TRBV28 | - | CASSSGGIVTDTQYF | TGTGCCAGCAGTTCCGGCGGCATAGTCACAGATACGCAGTATTTT
TRBJ1-4 | - | TRBV30 | TRBD1 | CAWSDRVEKLFF | TGTGCCTGGAGCGACAGGGTAGAAAAACTGTTTTTT
TRBJ2-5 | few | TRBV29-1 | TRBD1 | CSVTGQMYQETQYF | TGCAGCGTCACGGGACAGATGTACCAAGAGACCCAGTACTTC
TRBJ1-1 | few | TRBV29-1 | - | CISLRGNTEAFF | TGCATCTCACTCCGAGGAAACACTGAAGCTTTCTTT
TRBJ2-1 | once | TRBV6-5 | TRBD2 | CASSHTSGRALEQFF | TGTGCCAGCAGTCATACTAGCGGGAGGGCCCTAGAGCAGTTCTTC
TRBJ2-7 | - | TRBV12-5 | TRBD2 | CASGVGLAGGSAYEQYF | TGTGCTAGTGGTGTGGGACTAGCGGGAGGATCCGCCTACGAGCAGTACTTC
TRBJ2-1 | few | TRBV5-1 | - | CASSLGLGTYNEQFF | TGCGCCAGCAGCTTGGGACTAGGGACCTACAATGAGCAGTTCTTC
TRBJ1-5 | few | TRBV4-3 | - | CASSPSYGGPYQPQHF | TGCGCCAGCAGCCCCTCCTATGGAGGACCCTATCAGCCCCAGCATTTT
TRBJ2-1 | few | TRBV21-1 | - | CASTGTERFLYNEQFF | TGTGCCAGCACCGGGACAGAGCGATTCCTTTACAATGAGCAGTTCTTC
TRBJ2-1 | few | TRBV6-1 | - | CASTDVYRDIEQFF | TGTGCCAGCACCGACGTTTACAGGGATATTGAGCAGTTCTTC
TRBJ2-1 | few | TRBV29-1 | TRBD2 | CSAGAAASGNSNEQFF | TGCAGCGCCGGGGCCGCAGCTAGCGGGAATTCCAATGAGCAGTTCTTC
TRBJ2-5 | few | TRBV5-4 | - | CASSLARGVSEETQYF | TGTGCCAGCAGCTTGGCCAGGGGCGTATCGGAAGAGACCCAGTACTTC
TRBJ2-7 | few | TRBV28 | - | CASSLMARRYEQYF | TGTGCCAGCAGTTTAATGGCGAGGAGGTACGAGCAGTACTTC
TRBJ2-2 | - | TRBV14 | - | CASSRLETRGRVTGELFF | TGTGCCAGCAGCCGCCTGGAAACGCGTGGGCGGGTCACCGGGGAGCTGTTTTTT
TRBJ2-2 | - | TRBV28 | TRBD2 | CASRTSGRVSGELFF | TGTGCCAGCAGAACAAGCGGGAGGGTATCCGGGGAGCTGTTTTTT
TRBJ2-7 | - | TRBV30 | - | CAWVGRYLYEQYF | TGTGCCTGGGTTGGCAGGTACCTCTACGAGCAGTACTTC
TRBJ2-3 | few | TRBV30 | TRBD1 | CASGQGPSTDTQYF | TGTGCCTCAGGACAGGGACCCAGCACAGATACGCAGTATTTT
TRBJ2-5 | few | TRBV29-1 | TRBD1 | CSVRTGVQVKETQYF | TGCAGCGTACGGACAGGGGTTCAGGTGAAGGAGACCCAGTACTTC
TRBJ2-6 | - | TRBV7-2 | - | CASSQQGSGANVLTF | TGTGCCAGCAGTCAACAGGGATCTGGGGCCAACGTCCTGACTTTC
TRBJ1-5 | - | TRBV5-1 | - | CASSLEGVGNQPQHF | TGCGCCAGCAGCTTGGAAGGGGTAGGCAATCAGCCCCAGCATTTT
TRBJ2-5 | - | TRBV28 | - | CASGGEQGKETQYF | TGTGCCAGCGGGGGGGAACAGGGCAAAGAGACCCAGTACTTC
TRBJ1-1 | few | TRBV30 | - | CAWIGGAAMNTEAFF | TGTGCCTGGATCGGGGGAGCGGCTATGAACACTGAAGCTTTCTTT
TRBJ1-5 | few | TRBV30 | TRBD1 | CAWSRQGEPQHF | TGTGCCTGGAGTAGACAGGGAGAGCCCCAGCATTTT
TRBJ2-2 | few | TRBV28 | TRBD1 | CASSLAGGYTGELFF | TGTGCCAGCAGTTTGGCAGGGGGATACACCGGGGAGCTGTTTTTT
TRBJ2-7 | few | TRBV29-1 | - | CSVRVDSYEQYF | TGCAGCGTACGCGTCGACAGCTACGAGCAGTACTTC
TRBJ2-3 | - | TRBV7-8 | TRBD2 | CASLLGSGGPRTQYF | TGTGCCAGCCTCCTAGGCTCGGGAGGGCCGAGGACGCAGTATTTT
TRBJ2-5 | - | TRBV5-1 | TRBD2 | CASSLPLGTSGETQYF | TGCGCCAGCAGCTTGCCCCTCGGGACTAGCGGAGAGACCCAGTACTTC
TRBJ1-1 | - | TRBV2 | - | CASNIAGVGITEAFF | TGTGCCAGCAATATCGCAGGGGTGGGGATCACTGAAGCTTTCTTT
TRBJ2-1 | few | TRBV7-9 | - | CASRDLDPYNEQFF | TGTGCCAGCAGAGATCTAGACCCCTACAATGAGCAGTTCTTC
TRBJ2-1 | - | TRBV27 | - | CASKSSYNEQFF | TGTGCCAGCAAGAGCTCCTACAATGAGCAGTTCTTC